Listed below are T cell receptor beta chains from one sample, sequenced in a study of OX40 agonist ivuxolimab in advanced cancers. Sequenced by immunoSEQ multiplex PCR; TCRdb stores in-frame clones only, minus some. The sample gives some 96,000 clones, approximately 90% of which show up once; around 0.16% is in the top ten. The specimen was CD4+ or CD8+ T cells sorted from blood, collected in a trial of the OX40 agonist ivuxolimab. The receptor set was obtained from an adult with an advanced solid tumor such as melanoma, head and neck, liver or kidney cancer. Each CDR3 is given without its conserved first and last residue. The D gene is left open where the match is weak.

d_gene	v_gene	j_gene	CDR3aa
NA	TRBV29-1	TRBJ2-7	SVVSRGTSYEQY
TRBD1	TRBV19	TRBJ2-7	ASSSRDSFSYEQY
NA	TRBV7-3	TRBJ1-6	ASSLVRNSPLH
NA	TRBV5-4	TRBJ1-2	ASSPGSASNYGYT
NA	TRBV6-4	TRBJ2-1	ASSDSFRGNEQF
TRBD1	TRBV19	TRBJ2-7	ASSRQGSYEQY
NA	TRBV19	TRBJ1-2	ASSAPGTRTDGYT
NA	TRBV6-1	TRBJ1-5	ASMSIQPQH
NA	TRBV9	TRBJ1-2	ASSVGAFPNYGYT
NA	TRBV20-1	TRBJ2-5	SGSFGETQY
TRBD1	TRBV25-1	TRBJ2-1	ASSADGTGGAYEQF
NA	TRBV11-2	TRBJ2-3	ASSLDRVGGEY
TRBD2	TRBV7-9	TRBJ2-5	ASSPAGRGQETQY
NA	TRBV11-2	TRBJ2-7	ASSQALQVGNEQY
NA	TRBV6-4	TRBJ2-5	ASSAQLLWAQY
NA	TRBV21-1	TRBJ1-5	ASSKRQGQVFRSNQPQH
TRBD1	TRBV5-1	TRBJ2-7	ASSLAGTGYSYEQY
TRBD1	TRBV28	TRBJ2-7	ASSRNRGPGYEQY
TRBD2	TRBV5-6	TRBJ2-7	ASSLGPSGSREQY
TRBD1	TRBV5-1	TRBJ1-3	ASSGGPGGSGNTIY
NA	TRBV25-1	TRBJ1-3	ASSADTSGNTIY
NA	TRBV27	TRBJ2-1	ASLSTRLVQSYWSYNEQF
NA	TRBV5-1	TRBJ1-3	ASSPDRYSGNTIY
TRBD2	TRBV11-2	TRBJ2-7	ASSSPPGRGDEQY
NA	TRBV30	TRBJ2-2	AWNWNTGELF
TRBD1	TRBV7-2	TRBJ2-5	ASSLGTTPRQGQETQY
NA	TRBV6-6	TRBJ1-2	ASSYSDYGYT
TRBD1	TRBV6-6	TRBJ2-1	ASSYPGQAREQF
NA	TRBV19	TRBJ2-5	ASSPRGIAQETQY
TRBD2	TRBV25-1	TRBJ2-1	ASSGLAGVNNEQF
NA	TRBV5-1	TRBJ2-7	ASSFILGSEQY
TRBD2	TRBV9	TRBJ2-3	ASSELAGATYTQY
NA	TRBV9	TRBJ1-3	ASSVFLGSGNTIY
NA	TRBV6-1	TRBJ2-1	AIRPDVSYNEQF
TRBD1	TRBV19	TRBJ1-5	ASSGGTGDRQPQH
TRBD1	TRBV11-3	TRBJ2-3	ASSSGQGVEGTDTQY
TRBD1	TRBV9	TRBJ2-3	ASSVATGGSDTQY
NA	TRBV15	TRBJ2-7	ATSSSGFSYEQY
NA	TRBV29-1	TRBJ2-3	SVTVGDTQY
NA	TRBV5-1	TRBJ2-3	ASHRQGTDTQY
NA	TRBV6-1	TRBJ1-4	ASSEWGLGEKLF
NA	TRBV21-1	TRBJ1-4	ASSKAKRVATNEKLF
NA	TRBV9	TRBJ1-2	ASSPGRALYGYT
NA	TRBV4-2	TRBJ1-3	ASSQDAGTGNTIY
NA	TRBV11-2	TRBJ2-5	ASSSVGLIVGNQETQY
TRBD2	TRBV5-4	TRBJ2-7	ASSGPGSAGGPYLEQY
TRBD2	TRBV19	TRBJ2-3	ASSPGTSGVFPDTQY
TRBD1	TRBV5-1	TRBJ1-4	ASSSGQGGNEKLF
NA	TRBV5-5	TRBJ1-2	ASSLVEGNYGYT
NA	TRBV6-1	TRBJ2-7	AGGQLSREQY
TRBD1	TRBV5-1	TRBJ1-2	ASSWTARTGGSYGYT
TRBD1	TRBV7-9	TRBJ2-3	ASSLRQGSTDTQY
NA	TRBV30	TRBJ1-1	AWSSGTEAF
TRBD1	TRBV7-2	TRBJ2-7	ASSPGTGHSYEQY
NA	TRBV7-9	TRBJ2-1	ASSLELYNEQF
NA	TRBV5-4	TRBJ2-3	ASSLGTGRTDTQY
NA	TRBV5-8	TRBJ1-5	ASSLGRVLNQPQH
TRBD1	TRBV11-1	TRBJ1-2	ASSSRGHGYT
NA	TRBV5-1	TRBJ1-2	ASSLGPLGGDYGYT